The 3 T cell receptor beta chains reported below all come from one sample, sequenced in a study of metastatic and nonmetastatic thyroid tumors. Through MiXCR, TCRdb re-clonotyped the PCR reads. The table shows tens of thousands of clones, with about a sixth occurring only once. Thyroid surgery took place with no prior treatment in any patient. Sequencing was done on a sample of blood. These TCRs come from a male donor with papillary thyroid cancer or a benign thyroid nodule (not recorded which). Some clones in this sample may be carry-over from other donors' samples.

This clone has a handful of counts. The germline gene is not matched at one end of the junction; a read error may be the cause. This chain uses TRBV27 with TRBJ2-6; D possibly matches TRBD1 or TRBD2 (5 bases each). CDR1 and CDR2 (germline): MNHEY, SMNVEV (reference sequence). This CDR3 is built from 17 residues. This CDR3 is CASRLATGASGANVPTF. The CDR3, as DNA: TGTGCCAGCAGGCTAGCTACAGGCGCCTCTGGGGCCAACGTCCCGACTTTC.

This clone was counted ten times or more. This chain links TRBV19 with TRBJ2-3; 8 bases map to TRBD2. Losses at the gene ends were 6 bases for V and 1 base for J; bases not matched to a gene: 3. This CDR3 has 14 residues. Germline CDR1 is LNHDA and CDR2 is SQIVND (reference sequence). In DNA, the CDR3 is TGTGCCAGTAGGACTAGCGTAGGCACAGATACGCAGTATTTT. It specifies CASRTSVGTDTQYF.

Worth noting for this clone: As the CDR3 is not closed by the conserved phenylalanine or tryptophan, this likely results from a read error. The V and J genes are TRBV28 and TRBJ2-7, with 9 bases aligning to TRBD1. Germline assignment: CDR1 MDHEN and CDR2 SYDVKM. The CDR3 extends over 15 amino acids. Trimming removed 4 bases from V and 3 bases from J; junction bases left unmatched: 7. The CDR3 DNA is TGTGCCAGCAGTTCGTCCCAGGACAGGGGCTACGAGCAGTACCTC. Its translation is CASSSSQDRGYEQYL.